A single sample is the source of the 21 T cell receptor beta chains below, sequenced in a study of blood T cell repertoires in COVID-19. Sequenced by immunoSEQ multiplex PCR; TCRdb stores in-frame clones only, minus some. The table includes fewer than 110,000 clones, roughly 85% detected once. Input material: peripheral blood. The receptor source for this set is a middle-aged man in a cohort sampled during active COVID-19.

The genes are TRBV16 and TRBJ1-1, with 7 bases aligning to TRBD1. The CDR3 totals 12 residues. Germline values: CDR1 KGHSY, CDR2 FQNENV. With 4 bases clipped from V and 7 bases from J, the junction kept 3 bases outside the gene matches. The CDR3 nucleotides are TGTGCCAGCAGCCCAGGGGGAAGTGAAGCTTTCTTT. Protein sequence: CASSPGGSEAFF.

The rearrangement links TRBV24-1 to TRBJ2-2, with D possibly matching TRBD2 (6 bases). The CDR3 length is 16 residues. V dropped 3 bases and J dropped 2 bases, with 12 bases sitting between them. Germline V gives CDR1 KGHDR, CDR2 SFDVKD. The CDR3 nucleotides read TGTGCCACCAGTGATATGGGGGGTTCCAACACCGGGGAGCTGTTTTTT. Protein sequence: CATSDMGGSNTGELFF.

The DNA for the CDR3 is TGTGCCAGCAGCCTCTGGGACACCTCCTACGAGCAGTACTTC. Its translation is CASSLWDTSYEQYF. This chain joins TRBV3-1 (or the pseudogene TRBV3-2) and TRBJ2-7; D perhaps matches TRBD1 (6 bases). The CDR3 totals 14 residues. V was trimmed by 4 bases and J by 0 bases, leaving 10 bases between them. The germline V gene has CDR1 LGHDT and CDR2 YNNKEL (reference sequence).

The chain recombines TRBV29-1 with TRBJ1-1, with TRBD1 matching 7 bases. The germline CDR1 and CDR2 sequences are SQVTM and ANQGSEA. The CDR3 contains 13 residues. J was trimmed by 1 base and V by 5 bases; bases with no gene match: 4. CDR3 nucleotides: TGCAGCGTTACAGGGGCCGGGAACACTGAAGCTTTCTTT. It codes for CSVTGAGNTEAFF.

This clone was seen a single time. The chain recombines TRBV5-1 with TRBJ2-7, with 7 bases lining up with TRBD1. Trimming removed 3 bases from V and 6 bases from J; junction bases left unmatched: 3. This CDR3 is built from 12 residues. Germline CDR1 reads SGHRS; CDR2 reads YFSETQ. This chain's CDR3 is CASSSTGPEQYF. As DNA, the CDR3 is TGCGCCAGCAGCTCGACAGGGCCCGAGCAGTACTTC. Supplemented by reference TRBV5-1 and TRBJ2-7, the full variable domain reads KAGVTQTPRYLIKTRGQQVTLSCSPISGHRSVSWYQQTPGQGLQFLFEYFSETQRNKGNFPGRFSGRQFSNSRSEMNVSTLELGDSALYLCASSSTGPEQYFGPGTRLTVT.

The chain is built from TRBV3-1 (or the pseudogene TRBV3-2) and TRBJ1-1; 9 positions agree with TRBD1. Germline loops: CDR1 LGHDT, CDR2 YNNKEL (reference sequence). Germline trimming cut 7 bases from V and 2 bases from J; bases unmatched to any gene: 5. The CDR3 spans 14 residues. The CDR3 bases are TGTGCCAGCAACCGGGGACAGGGAAACACTGAAGCTTTCTTT. Translating it yields CASNRGQGNTEAFF.

V and J are TRBV20-1 and TRBJ2-3; D not resolved. Trimming removed 6 bases from V and 5 bases from J, with 9 bases in between. This CDR3 contains 11 residues. The germline CDR1 and CDR2 sequences are DFQATT and SNEGSKA (reference sequence). This CDR3 reads CSAPGEDTQYF. The CDR3 nucleotides read TGCAGTGCCCCAGGTGAAGATACGCAGTATTTT.

This clone was found a few times. The chain has TRBV15 and TRBJ1-5, with TRBD1 matching over 8 bases. Unmatched junction bases numbered 5, after V lost 3 bases and J lost 7 bases. The CDR3 covers 14 residues. Per germline, CDR1 LNHNV and CDR2 YYDKDF (reference sequence). CDR3 sequence (DNA): TGTGCCACCAGCAGGGACAGGGTACAGCAGCCCCAGCATTTT. This gives the protein CATSRDRVQQPQHF. Complete variable domain (other parts from reference TRBV15 and TRBJ1-5): DAMVIQNPRYQVTQFGKPVTLSCSQTLNHNVMYWYQQKSSQAPKLLFHYYDKDFNNEADTPDNFQSRRPNTSFCFLDIRSPGLGDTAMYLCATSRDRVQQPQHFGDGTRLSIL.

V and J are TRBV7-8 and TRBJ2-7; TRBD2 is a possible D gene (5 bases). CDR1 is SGHVS, CDR2 FQNEAQ, per germline. V gave up 1 base and J gave up 6 bases, with 10 bases separating them. The CDR3 contains 13 residues. The CDR3 sequence: CASSLGGGAEQYF. CDR3 bases: TGTGCCAGCAGCTTAGGTGGAGGCGCCGAGCAGTACTTC.

This chain connects TRBV6-6 to TRBJ2-7; D is unresolved. V shed 9 bases and J shed 3 bases, with 15 bases lying between them. Germline V CDR1 and CDR2: MNHNY, SVGAGI (reference sequence). This CDR3 is 13 amino acids long. The DNA of the CDR3 is TGTGCCAGTATAGCTCCGGGTTACTACGAGCAGTACTTC. Its translation: CASIAPGYYEQYF.

The genes are TRBV27 and TRBJ1-6, with TRBD1 identical over 10 bases. Germline CDR1 MNHEY, CDR2 SMNVEV (reference sequence). The CDR3 has 15 residues. J gave up 9 bases and V 3 bases, and 5 bases lay outside the gene matches. CDR3 nucleotides: TGTGCCAGCAGTTTCCGGGACAGGGGCGGTTCACCCCTCCACTTT. This sequence encodes CASSFRDRGGSPLHF.

This chain joins TRBV11-2 and TRBJ2-2; TRBD2 agrees at 11 bases. Germline V gives CDR1 SGHAT, CDR2 FQNNGV. Trimming removed 6 bases from V and 6 bases from J; junction bases left unmatched: 6. The CDR3 loop spans 15 amino acids. Here the CDR3 DNA reads TGTGCCAGCAGGCCGACTAGCGGGGAGGCCGGGGAGCTGTTTTTT. Protein: CASRPTSGEAGELFF.

This clone was seen a handful of times. This chain joins TRBV5-1 and TRBJ2-7; 8 bases are a match to TRBD2. The CDR3 length is 15 residues. Per the germline V gene, CDR1 is SGHRS and CDR2 is YFSETQ. With V trimmed by 4 bases and J by 5 bases, 11 bases remained unmatched. This CDR3 is CASSEYRGGRDEQYF. The CDR3 DNA is TGCGCCAGCAGCGAATATCGGGGGGGCCGAGACGAGCAGTACTTC.

The chain joins TRBV18 to TRBJ2-5; 12 nucleotides line up with TRBD1. This CDR3 region has 17 residues. Germline values: CDR1 KGHSH, CDR2 LQKENI. J was trimmed by 5 bases and V by 4 bases; bases with no gene match: 11. For the CDR3, the DNA is TGTGCCAGCTCACTCGCCCCCGGGACAGGGGGCGAGGAGACCCAGTACTTC. Its protein product is CASSLAPGTGGEETQYF.

V gene TRBV7-3 combines with J gene TRBJ1-2; 7 positions agree with TRBD1. Germline V gene sequence: CDR1 SGHTA, CDR2 FQGTGA. CDR3 length: 14 residues. Germline trimming cut 2 bases from V and 6 bases from J; bases unmatched to any gene: 6. The CDR3 reads CASSLLGGPDGYTF. For the CDR3, the DNA is TGTGCCAGCAGCTTACTAGGGGGCCCCGATGGCTACACCTTC.

V and J are TRBV5-1 and TRBJ2-2, with TRBD1 matching 8 bases. Germline assignment: CDR1 SGHRS and CDR2 YFSETQ. CDR3 length: 15 amino acids. V lost 2 bases, J lost 7 bases, and 7 bases stayed unmatched. The DNA for the CDR3 is TGCGCCAGCAGCTTTGGACAGGGCTTGAGCGGGGAGCTGTTTTTT. As protein: CASSFGQGLSGELFF.

The gene calls are TRBV25-1 and TRBJ2-5; 9 bases are shared with TRBD1. V lost 3 bases to trimming and J lost 5 bases; unmatched junction nucleotides: 7. CDR3 length: 15 residues. Germline V lookup: CDR1 MGHDK, CDR2 SYGVNS. As DNA, the CDR3 is TGTGCCAGCAGTGAGTTCGGGACAGGGCGCGAGACCCAGTACTTC. Translation gives CASSEFGTGRETQYF.

This chain uses TRBV14 with TRBJ1-4, with 12 bases fitting TRBD1. CDR1 is SGHDN and CDR2 is FVKESK in the germline V gene. CDR3 length: 17 amino acids. Germline trimming cut 4 bases from V and 3 bases from J; bases unmatched to any gene: 6. CDR3 sequence (DNA): TGTGCCAGCAGCCCCCGGGACAGGGGGCTATCTAATGAAAAACTGTTTTTT. The encoded protein is CASSPRDRGLSNEKLFF.

The rearrangement joins TRBV2 to TRBJ2-5; 10 nucleotides match TRBD2. Germline CDR1 and CDR2: SNHLY and FYNNEI. The junction had 12 bases not matched to a gene; V was cut back by 5 bases and J by 0 bases. The CDR3 has 18 residues. The CDR3 region is CASSPSLGLAAHQETQYF. As DNA, the CDR3 is TGTGCCAGCAGTCCTTCCCTTGGACTAGCGGCCCACCAAGAGACCCAGTACTTC.

The genes are TRBV5-1 and TRBJ2-2; possible D gene TRBD1, 6 bases. CDR3 length: 15 residues. With 3 bases removed from V and 1 base from J, the gap between germline ends came to 10 bases. The germline gives CDR1 SGHRS, CDR2 YFSETQ. This CDR3 is CASSSDRENTGELFF. CDR3 DNA sequence: TGCGCCAGCAGCTCGGACAGAGAGAACACCGGGGAGCTGTTTTTT.

The chain links TRBV2 to TRBJ2-7; 8 bases agree with TRBD1. The germline CDR1 and CDR2 sequences are SNHLY and FYNNEI. The CDR3 has 17 residues. The V and J ends lost 3 bases and 3 bases, in that order; junction bases with no gene match: 13. The DNA of the CDR3 is TGTGCCAGCAGTGATATAGCCCTCAAGACAGGGGTCTACGAGCAGTACTTC. Encoded protein: CASSDIALKTGVYEQYF.